Shown below are 17 T cell receptor beta chains from a single sample sequenced in a study of blood T cell repertoires in COVID-19. The data were produced by immunoSEQ multiplex PCR, yet TCRdb's version contains in-frame clones alone and is incomplete. The sample lists under 200,000 clones; 65% to 85% were seen once. Sequenced sample: peripheral blood. All receptors come from a woman of 80 years or more with active or convalescent COVID-19.

The chain carries TRBV29-1 and TRBJ2-1; 10 bases map to TRBD2. The CDR3 runs 15 residues. V shed 6 bases, J shed 0 bases, and the junction held 5 bases outside the gene matches. Looked up from germline, CDR1 is SQVTM and CDR2 is ANQGSEA. CDR3 sequence: CSVPSGGASYNEQFF. Here the CDR3 DNA reads TGCAGCGTCCCCAGCGGGGGGGCCTCCTACAATGAGCAGTTCTTC.

The table lists this clone with a few counts. The chain's CDR3 is CASWGEALSGNTIYF. The CDR3 region has the DNA TGTGCCTCCTGGGGCGAGGCTCTCTCTGGAAACACCATATATTTT. V is TRBV6-6 and J is TRBJ1-3; D may be TRBD1 (5 bases). V lost 11 bases and J lost 0, with 17 bases in between. This CDR3 is 15 amino acids long. Germline V CDR1 and CDR2: MNHNY, SVGAGI (reference sequence).

V usage is TRBV18 and J usage is TRBJ2-1, with D possibly TRBD1 on 6 matching bases. CDR3 length equals 15 residues. Germline V gene lookup returns CDR1 KGHSH and CDR2 LQKENI. Deletions cut 0 bases from V and 6 bases from J, with 12 bases between. The CDR3 is CASSPPSSGANEQFF. CDR3 DNA sequence: TGTGCCAGCTCACCACCCAGCTCAGGGGCCAATGAGCAGTTCTTC.

V is TRBV6-2 or TRBV6-3 and J is TRBJ1-5; 8 bases match TRBD1. This CDR3 is 17 amino acids long. In germline, CDR1 is MNHEY, CDR2 SVGEGT. V shed 4 bases and J 3 bases; nucleotides not matched to a gene: 11. This CDR3 is CASSSGEGGQANQPQHF. CDR3 nucleotide sequence: TGTGCCAGCAGTTCCGGTGAGGGGGGACAGGCCAATCAGCCCCAGCATTTT.

The chain recombines TRBV10-2 with TRBJ1-2, with 8 nucleotides matching TRBD1. Germline CDR1 and CDR2: WSHSY and SAAADI. With V trimmed by 6 bases and J by 7 bases, 7 bases remained unmatched. CDR3 size: 13 residues. CDR3 loop: CASRETGVGGYTF. CDR3 in DNA: TGCGCCAGCAGGGAGACAGGGGTTGGTGGCTACACCTTC.

The V gene is TRBV6-5, the J gene TRBJ2-7, with 11 bases fitting TRBD2. The CDR3 covers 15 residues. Germline trimming cut 5 bases from V and 1 base from J; bases unmatched to any gene: 4. Germline V gives CDR1 MNHEY, CDR2 SVGAGI. The CDR3 region has the DNA TGTGCCAGCAGTAGTACTAGCGGGGGTTCCTACGAGCAGTACTTC. This sequence encodes CASSSTSGGSYEQYF.

The chain recombines TRBV19 with TRBJ1-1, with 7 bases that match TRBD1. Germline assignment: CDR1 LNHDA and CDR2 SQIVND (reference sequence). The V segment lost 4 bases and the J segment 2 bases; nucleotides outside the gene matches: 13. This CDR3 has 17 residues. The CDR3 region has the DNA TGTGCCAGTAGTAGAGACAGGGCGCGGACAGGTAACACTGAAGCTTTCTTT. This gives the protein CASSRDRARTGNTEAFF.

This rearrangement joins TRBV11-3 to TRBJ1-1; D perhaps matches TRBD1 (5 bases). Germline-derived CDR1 and CDR2 are SGHNT and YENEEA. Trimming took 4 bases from V and 11 from J, leaving 14 bases between them. This CDR3 comprises 12 residues. CDR3 residues: CASSSQGSRAFF. The CDR3 DNA is TGTGCCAGCAGCTCCCAGGGTAGTAGGGCTTTCTTT.

The chain combines TRBV6-2 or TRBV6-3 with TRBJ1-5; a possible D gene is TRBD1 (5 bases). V gave up 2 bases and J gave up 6 bases, with 14 bases separating them. Germline CDR1 and CDR2: MNHEY and SVGEGT. The length of the CDR3 is 15 residues. The CDR3 bases are TGTGCCAGCAGTTACCTTGGAGGGACGGGTCAGCCCCAGCATTTT. The encoded protein is CASSYLGGTGQPQHF.

The chain combines TRBV10-1 with TRBJ2-5, with 8 bases matching TRBD2. The CDR3 consists of 15 residues. Per germline, CDR1 WNHNN and CDR2 SYGVQD (reference sequence). The J segment lost 5 bases and the V segment lost 7 bases, leaving 12 bases of the junction unmatched. The CDR3 region is CASTLKRGPRETQYF. The CDR3 region has the DNA TGCGCCAGCACCTTAAAGCGGGGGCCGCGGGAGACCCAGTACTTC.

This clone was counted a single time. The chain has TRBV18 and TRBJ1-2; D is unclear. The V gene lost 0 bases and the J gene lost 2 bases, with 13 bases spanning the gap. CDR1 and CDR2 from the germline V gene are KGHSH and LQKENI. There are 16 residues in the CDR3. CDR3 amino acids: CASSPPTVEANYGYTF. CDR3 sequence (DNA): TGTGCCAGCTCACCACCGACGGTGGAGGCAAACTATGGCTACACCTTC. Complete variable domain (other parts from reference TRBV18 and TRBJ1-2): NAGVMQNPRHLVRRRGQEARLRCSPMKGHSHVYWYRQLPEEGLKFMVYLQKENIIDESGMPKERFSAEFPKEGPSILRIQQVVRGDSAAYFCASSPPTVEANYGYTFGSGTRLTVV.

This clone was recorded once. The chain couples TRBV5-6 to TRBJ2-7, with D unresolved. The CDR3 is 15 amino acids. The germline CDR1 and CDR2 sequences are SGHDT and YYEEEE. The germline V and J ends were trimmed by 0 bases and 0 bases, with 10 bases remaining between them. Here the CDR3 reads CASSLGAGRSYEQYF. DNA of the CDR3: TGTGCCAGCAGCTTGGGGGCAGGTCGCTCCTACGAGCAGTACTTC.

J is TRBJ1-1 and V is TRBV6-5, with TRBD1 matching over 9 bases. J gave up 2 bases and V 5 bases, and 3 bases lay outside the gene matches. Germline V gene sequence: CDR1 MNHEY, CDR2 SVGAGI. The CDR3 sequence is 14 residues long. CDR3: CASSRTGGNTEAFF. For the CDR3, the DNA is TGTGCCAGCAGTCGAACAGGGGGCAACACTGAAGCTTTCTTT.

The V gene is TRBV30, the J gene TRBJ1-4; 12 bases match TRBD1. Trimming cost V 5 bases and J 8 bases; bases outside gene matches: 9. The CDR3 is 15 residues long. Germline V gene data show CDR1 as GTSNPN and CDR2 as SVGIG (reference sequence). The CDR3 nucleotides read TGTGCCTGGGGGGACAGGGGGCTCTTGAGCGAAAAACTGTTTTTT. Protein: CAWGDRGLLSEKLFF.

This clone was detected only once. The chain is built from TRBV5-1 and TRBJ1-3; D call uncertain. Germline CDR1 is SGHRS and CDR2 is YFSETQ. Trimming shortened V by 0 bases and J by 1 base, and 8 bases separated the two germline ends. This CDR3 region has 15 residues. CDR3 sequence reads: CASSLAPGSGNTIYF. Written as DNA, the CDR3 is TGCGCCAGCAGCTTGGCCCCGGGGTCTGGAAACACCATATATTTT. Looking up the rest from reference TRBV5-1 and TRBJ1-3 gives the full variable domain: KAGVTQTPRYLIKTRGQQVTLSCSPISGHRSVSWYQQTPGQGLQFLFEYFSETQRNKGNFPGRFSGRQFSNSRSEMNVSTLELGDSALYLCASSLAPGSGNTIYFGEGSWLTVV.

CDR3: CASSIAAGSYNEQFF. The CDR3, as DNA: TGTGCCAGTAGTATTGCGGCGGGGTCCTACAATGAGCAGTTCTTC. The rearrangement links TRBV19 to TRBJ2-1, with a possible D match to TRBD2 (6 bases). From germline, CDR1 is LNHDA and CDR2 SQIVND (reference sequence). This CDR3 contains 15 residues. V shed 3 bases and J shed 1 base, with 10 bases lying between them.

The chain recombines TRBV7-9 with TRBJ2-7; 10 bases are shared with TRBD1. Germline CDR1 SEHNR, CDR2 FQNEAQ (reference sequence). The CDR3 loop spans 19 amino acids. V shed 5 bases and J 8 bases; nucleotides not matched to a gene: 24. The DNA of the CDR3 is TGTGCCAGCAGCCAGGCGGGACAGGGGCCTTACCCTCTACGAGTTCAGCAGTACTTC. Translation gives CASSQAGQGPYPLRVQQYF.